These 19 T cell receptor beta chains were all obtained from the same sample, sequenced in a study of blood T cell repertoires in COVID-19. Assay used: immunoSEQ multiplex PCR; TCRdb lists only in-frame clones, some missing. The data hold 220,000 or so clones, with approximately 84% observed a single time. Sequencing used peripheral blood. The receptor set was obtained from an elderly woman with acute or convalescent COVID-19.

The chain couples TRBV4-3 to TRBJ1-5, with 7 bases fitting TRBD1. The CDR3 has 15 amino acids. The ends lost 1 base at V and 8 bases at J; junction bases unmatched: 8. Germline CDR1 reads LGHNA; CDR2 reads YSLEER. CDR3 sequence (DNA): TGCGCCAGCAGCCAAGGCGACAGGGTTGGAGAGCCCCAGCATTTT. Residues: CASSQGDRVGEPQHF.

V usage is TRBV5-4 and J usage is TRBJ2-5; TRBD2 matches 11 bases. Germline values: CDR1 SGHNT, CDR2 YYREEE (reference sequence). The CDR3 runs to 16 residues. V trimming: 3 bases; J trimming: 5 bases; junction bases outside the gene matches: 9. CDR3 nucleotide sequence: TGTGCCAGCAGCTGGGTTAGCGGGGGGGCTGGGGAGACCCAGTACTTC. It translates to CASSWVSGGAGETQYF.

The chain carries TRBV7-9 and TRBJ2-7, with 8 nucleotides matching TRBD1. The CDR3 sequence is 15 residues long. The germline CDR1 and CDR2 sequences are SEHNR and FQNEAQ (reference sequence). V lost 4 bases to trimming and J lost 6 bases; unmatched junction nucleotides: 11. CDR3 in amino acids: CASSSPDRAAGEQYF. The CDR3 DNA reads TGTGCCAGCAGCTCGCCGGACAGGGCAGCTGGCGAGCAGTACTTC.

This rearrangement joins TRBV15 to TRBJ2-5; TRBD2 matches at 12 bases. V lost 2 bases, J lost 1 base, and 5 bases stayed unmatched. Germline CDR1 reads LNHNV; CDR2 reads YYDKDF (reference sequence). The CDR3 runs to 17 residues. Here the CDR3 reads CATSRSGTSGPQETQYF. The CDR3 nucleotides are TGTGCCACCAGCAGATCCGGGACTAGCGGGCCCCAAGAGACCCAGTACTTC.

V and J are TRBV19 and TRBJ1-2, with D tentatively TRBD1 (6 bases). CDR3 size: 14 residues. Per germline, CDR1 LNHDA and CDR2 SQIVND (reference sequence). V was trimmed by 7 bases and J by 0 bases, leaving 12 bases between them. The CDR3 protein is CASKDSQSNYGYTF. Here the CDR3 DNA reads TGTGCCAGTAAGGACAGCCAATCTAACTATGGCTACACCTTC.

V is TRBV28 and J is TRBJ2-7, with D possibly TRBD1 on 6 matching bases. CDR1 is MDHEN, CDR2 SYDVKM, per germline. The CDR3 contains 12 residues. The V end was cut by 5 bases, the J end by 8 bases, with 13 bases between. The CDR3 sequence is CASSPQGEKQYF. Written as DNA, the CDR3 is TGTGCCAGCAGTCCACAGGGAGAGAAGCAGTACTTC.

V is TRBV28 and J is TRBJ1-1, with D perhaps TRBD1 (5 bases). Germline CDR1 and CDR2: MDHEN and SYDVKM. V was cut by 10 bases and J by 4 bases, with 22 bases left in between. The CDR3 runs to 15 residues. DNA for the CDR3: TGTGCCACCCTTTACTGGAGGGGCGTCCCCACTGAAGCTTTCTTT. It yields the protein CATLYWRGVPTEAFF.

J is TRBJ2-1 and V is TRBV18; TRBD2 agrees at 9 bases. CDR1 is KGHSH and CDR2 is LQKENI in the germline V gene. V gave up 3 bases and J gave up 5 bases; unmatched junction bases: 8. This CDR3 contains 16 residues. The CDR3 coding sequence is TGTGCCAGCTCACCTCAACCGGGACTAGCTAACAATGAGCAGTTCTTC. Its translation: CASSPQPGLANNEQFF.

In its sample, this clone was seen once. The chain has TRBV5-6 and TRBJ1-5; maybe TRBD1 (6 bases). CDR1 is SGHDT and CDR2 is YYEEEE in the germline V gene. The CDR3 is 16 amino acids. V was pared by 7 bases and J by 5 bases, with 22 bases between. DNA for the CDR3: TGTGCCAGCTCTAGAGGATGGGACATGGGGGATCAGCCCCAGCATTTT. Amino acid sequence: CASSRGWDMGDQPQHF.

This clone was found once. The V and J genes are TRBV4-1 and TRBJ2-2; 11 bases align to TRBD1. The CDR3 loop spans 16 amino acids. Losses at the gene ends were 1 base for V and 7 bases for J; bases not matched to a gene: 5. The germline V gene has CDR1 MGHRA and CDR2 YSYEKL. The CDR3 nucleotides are TGCGCCAGCAGCCAAGTGCGGACAGGGGGCGGCGGGGAGCTGTTTTTT. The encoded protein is CASSQVRTGGGGELFF.

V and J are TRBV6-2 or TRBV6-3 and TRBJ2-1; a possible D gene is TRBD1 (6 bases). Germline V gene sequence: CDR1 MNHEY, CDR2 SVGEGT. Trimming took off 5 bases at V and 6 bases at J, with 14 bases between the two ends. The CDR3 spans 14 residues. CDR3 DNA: TGTGCCAGCAGTCGACCACAGGGTGTCAATGAGCAGTTCTTC. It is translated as CASSRPQGVNEQFF.

In nucleotides, the CDR3 is TGTGCCTGGAGTCTGGGGGCAGAAGCTTTCTTT. This encodes CAWSLGAEAFF. The chain employs TRBV30 and TRBJ1-1, with D possibly being TRBD1 (6 bases). CDR1 is GTSNPN and CDR2 is SVGIG in the germline V gene (reference sequence). The V end lost 2 bases, the J end lost 8 bases, and 9 bases lay between the germline ends. CDR3 length equals 11 residues. Based on the CDR3 plus reference TRBV30 and TRBJ1-1, the full variable domain is SQTIHQWPATLVQPVGSPLSLECTVEGTSNPNLYWYRQAAGRGLQLLFYSVGIGQISSEVPQNLSASRPQDRQFILSSKKLLLSDSGFYLCAWSLGAEAFFGQGTRLTVV.

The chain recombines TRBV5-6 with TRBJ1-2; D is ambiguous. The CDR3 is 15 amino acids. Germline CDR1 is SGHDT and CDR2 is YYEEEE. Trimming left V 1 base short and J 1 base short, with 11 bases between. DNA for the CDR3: TGTGCCAGCAGCTTGATATCCAGGATTAACTATGGCTACACCTTC. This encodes CASSLISRINYGYTF.

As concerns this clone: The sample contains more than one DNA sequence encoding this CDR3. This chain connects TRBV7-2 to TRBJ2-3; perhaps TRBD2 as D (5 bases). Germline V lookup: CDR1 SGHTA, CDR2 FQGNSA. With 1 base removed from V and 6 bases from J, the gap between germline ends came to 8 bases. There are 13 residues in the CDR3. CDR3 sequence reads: CASSLGGADTQYF. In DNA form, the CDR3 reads TGTGCCAGCAGCTTAGGGGGAGCCGATACGCAGTATTTT.

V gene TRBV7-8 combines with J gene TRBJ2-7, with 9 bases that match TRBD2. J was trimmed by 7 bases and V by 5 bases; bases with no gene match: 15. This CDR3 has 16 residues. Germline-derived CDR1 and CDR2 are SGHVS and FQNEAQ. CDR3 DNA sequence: TGTGCCAGCAGCCCAACCCCCCCTAGCGGGAAAATGGAGCAGTACTTC. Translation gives CASSPTPPSGKMEQYF.

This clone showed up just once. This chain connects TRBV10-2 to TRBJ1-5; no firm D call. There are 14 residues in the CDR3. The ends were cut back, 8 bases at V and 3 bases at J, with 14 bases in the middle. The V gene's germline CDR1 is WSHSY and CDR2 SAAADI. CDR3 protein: CASSDGRTNQPQHF. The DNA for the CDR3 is TGCGCCAGCTCGGACGGGAGAACCAATCAGCCCCAGCATTTT.

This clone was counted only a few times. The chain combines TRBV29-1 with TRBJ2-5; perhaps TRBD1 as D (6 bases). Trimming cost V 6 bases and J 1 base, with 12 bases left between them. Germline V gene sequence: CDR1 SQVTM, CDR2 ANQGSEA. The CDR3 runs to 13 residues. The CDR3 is CSVTPGAQETQYF. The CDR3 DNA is TGCAGCGTGACCCCAGGGGCCCAAGAGACCCAGTACTTC. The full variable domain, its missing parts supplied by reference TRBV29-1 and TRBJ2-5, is SAVISQKPSRDICQRGTSLTIQCQVDSQVTMMFWYRQQPGQSLTLIATANQGSEATYESGFVIDKFPISRPNLTFSTLTVSNMSPEDSSIYLCSVTPGAQETQYFGPGTRLLVL.

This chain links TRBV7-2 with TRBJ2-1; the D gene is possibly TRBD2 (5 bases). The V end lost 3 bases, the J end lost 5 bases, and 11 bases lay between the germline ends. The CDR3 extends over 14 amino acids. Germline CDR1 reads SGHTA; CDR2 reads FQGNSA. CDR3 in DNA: TGTGCCAGCAGCTTTGGGAGAGGGAACAATGAGCAGTTCTTC. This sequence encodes CASSFGRGNNEQFF.

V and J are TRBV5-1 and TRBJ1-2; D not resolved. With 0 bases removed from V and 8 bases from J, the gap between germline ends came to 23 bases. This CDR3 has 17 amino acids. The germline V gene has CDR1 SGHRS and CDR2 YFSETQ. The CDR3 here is CASSLAFLTNRENGYTF. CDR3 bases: TGCGCCAGCAGCTTGGCCTTTCTGACAAATCGGGAAAACGGCTACACCTTC.